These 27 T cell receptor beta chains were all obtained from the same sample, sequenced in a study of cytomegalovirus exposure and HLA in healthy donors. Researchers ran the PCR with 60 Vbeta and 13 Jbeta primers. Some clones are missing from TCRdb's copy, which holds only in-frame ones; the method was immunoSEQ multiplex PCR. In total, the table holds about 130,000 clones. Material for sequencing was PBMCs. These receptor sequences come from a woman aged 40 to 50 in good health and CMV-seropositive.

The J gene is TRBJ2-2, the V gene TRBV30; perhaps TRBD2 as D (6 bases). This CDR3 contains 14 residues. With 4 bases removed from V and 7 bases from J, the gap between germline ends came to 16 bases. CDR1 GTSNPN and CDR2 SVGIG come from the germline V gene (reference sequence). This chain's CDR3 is CAWKGDLRDGELFF. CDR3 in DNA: TGTGCCTGGAAAGGGGACTTACGCGACGGGGAGCTGTTTTTT.

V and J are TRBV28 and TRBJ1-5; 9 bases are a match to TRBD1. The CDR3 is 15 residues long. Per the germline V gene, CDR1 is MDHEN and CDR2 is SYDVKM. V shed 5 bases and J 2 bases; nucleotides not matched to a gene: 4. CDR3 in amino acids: CASSLQGARNQPQHF. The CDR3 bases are TGTGCCAGCAGTCTACAGGGGGCTCGCAATCAGCCCCAGCATTTT.

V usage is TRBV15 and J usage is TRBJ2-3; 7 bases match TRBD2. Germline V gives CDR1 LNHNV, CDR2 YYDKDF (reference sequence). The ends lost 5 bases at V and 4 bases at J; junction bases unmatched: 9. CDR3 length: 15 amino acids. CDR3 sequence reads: CATSLFAGEADTQYF. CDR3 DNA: TGTGCCACCAGCCTATTCGCGGGAGAAGCAGATACGCAGTATTTT.

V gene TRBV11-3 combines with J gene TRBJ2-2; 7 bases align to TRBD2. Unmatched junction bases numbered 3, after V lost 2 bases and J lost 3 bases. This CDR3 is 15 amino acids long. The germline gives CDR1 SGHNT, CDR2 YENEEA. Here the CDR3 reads CASSLSLADTGELFF. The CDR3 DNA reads TGTGCCAGCAGCTTAAGCCTAGCGGACACCGGGGAGCTGTTTTTT.

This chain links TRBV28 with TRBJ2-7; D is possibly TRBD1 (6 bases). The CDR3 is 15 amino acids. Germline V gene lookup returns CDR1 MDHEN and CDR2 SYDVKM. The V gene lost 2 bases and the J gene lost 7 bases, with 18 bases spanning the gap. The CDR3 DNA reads TGTGCCAGCAGTTTAGATCCCAGGGGACCGGGAGAGCAGTACTTC. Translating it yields CASSLDPRGPGEQYF. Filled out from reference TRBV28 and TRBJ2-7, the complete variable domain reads DVKVTQSSRYLVKRTGEKVFLECVQDMDHENMFWYRQDPGLGLRLIYFSYDVKMKEKGDIPEGYSVSREKKERFSLILESASTNQTSMYLCASSLDPRGPGEQYFGPGTRLTVT.

CDR3 region: CARRQGSNTGELFF. The CDR3 bases are TGTGCCAGGAGACAGGGGTCTAACACCGGGGAGCTGTTTTTT. This chain connects TRBV6-1 to TRBJ2-2, with TRBD1 matching over 8 bases. The CDR3 has 14 amino acids. J gave up 2 bases and V 9 bases, and 5 bases lay outside the gene matches. The germline V gene has CDR1 MNHNS and CDR2 SASEGT.

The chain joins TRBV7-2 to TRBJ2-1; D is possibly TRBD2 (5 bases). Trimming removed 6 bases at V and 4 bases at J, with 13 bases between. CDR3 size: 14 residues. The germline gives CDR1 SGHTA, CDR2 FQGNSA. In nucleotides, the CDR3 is TGTGCCAGCAGACGTAAAGAGGGATACAATGAGCAGTTCTTC. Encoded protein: CASRRKEGYNEQFF.

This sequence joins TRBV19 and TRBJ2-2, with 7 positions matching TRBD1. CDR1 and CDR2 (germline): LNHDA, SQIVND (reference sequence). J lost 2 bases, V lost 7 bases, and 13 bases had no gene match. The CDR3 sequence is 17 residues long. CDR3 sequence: CASIRAKGQDNTGELFF. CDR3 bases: TGTGCCAGTATACGGGCGAAAGGACAGGACAACACCGGGGAGCTGTTTTTT.

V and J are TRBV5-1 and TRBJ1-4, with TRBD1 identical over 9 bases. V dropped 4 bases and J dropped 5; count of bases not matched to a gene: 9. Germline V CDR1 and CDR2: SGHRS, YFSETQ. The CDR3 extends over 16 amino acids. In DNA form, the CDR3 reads TGCGCCAGCAGCCCGGGACAGGGTCTTAGGAATGAAAAACTGTTTTTT. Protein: CASSPGQGLRNEKLFF. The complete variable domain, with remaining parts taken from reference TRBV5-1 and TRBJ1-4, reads KAGVTQTPRYLIKTRGQQVTLSCSPISGHRSVSWYQQTPGQGLQFLFEYFSETQRNKGNFPGRFSGRQFSNSRSEMNVSTLELGDSALYLCASSPGQGLRNEKLFFGSGTQLSVL.

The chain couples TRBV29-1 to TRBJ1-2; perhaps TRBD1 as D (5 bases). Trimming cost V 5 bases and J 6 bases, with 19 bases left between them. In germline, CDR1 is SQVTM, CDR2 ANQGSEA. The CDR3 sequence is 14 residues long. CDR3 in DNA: TGCAGCGTTAACACTGGGGCAGGGCGGAATGGCTACACCTTC. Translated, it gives CSVNTGAGRNGYTF. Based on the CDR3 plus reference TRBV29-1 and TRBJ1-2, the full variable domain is SAVISQKPSRDICQRGTSLTIQCQVDSQVTMMFWYRQQPGQSLTLIATANQGSEATYESGFVIDKFPISRPNLTFSTLTVSNMSPEDSSIYLCSVNTGAGRNGYTFGSGTRLTVV.

The DNA of the CDR3 is TGCAGCGTTGAAGATCTCGGGGAGGGCAATGAGCAGTTCTTC. It codes for CSVEDLGEGNEQFF. The J gene is TRBJ2-1, the V gene TRBV29-1; 7 bases line up with TRBD2. The CDR3 loop spans 14 amino acids. Trimming removed 0 bases from V and 6 bases from J; junction bases left unmatched: 5. Germline V gene sequence: CDR1 SQVTM, CDR2 ANQGSEA.

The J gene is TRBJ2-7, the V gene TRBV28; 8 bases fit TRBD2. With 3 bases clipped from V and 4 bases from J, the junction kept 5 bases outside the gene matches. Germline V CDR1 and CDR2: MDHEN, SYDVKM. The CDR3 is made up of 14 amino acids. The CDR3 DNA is TGTGCCAGCAGTTTTCAGCGGGAGTTTTACGAGCAGTACTTC. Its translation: CASSFQREFYEQYF. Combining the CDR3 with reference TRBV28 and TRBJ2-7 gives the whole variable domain DVKVTQSSRYLVKRTGEKVFLECVQDMDHENMFWYRQDPGLGLRLIYFSYDVKMKEKGDIPEGYSVSREKKERFSLILESASTNQTSMYLCASSFQREFYEQYFGPGTRLTVT.

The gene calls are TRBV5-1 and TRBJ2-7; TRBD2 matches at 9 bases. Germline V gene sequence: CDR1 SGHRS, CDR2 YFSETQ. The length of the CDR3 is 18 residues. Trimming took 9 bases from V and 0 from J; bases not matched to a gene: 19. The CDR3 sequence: CATTAEPTSGRSSYEQYF. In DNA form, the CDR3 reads TGCGCCACCACAGCGGAACCAACGAGCGGGAGGAGCTCCTACGAGCAGTACTTC.

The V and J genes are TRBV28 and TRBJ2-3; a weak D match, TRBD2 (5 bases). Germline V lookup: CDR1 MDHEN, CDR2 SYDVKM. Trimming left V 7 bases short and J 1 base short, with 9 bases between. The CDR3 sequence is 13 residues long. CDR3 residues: CASTGSGTDTQYF. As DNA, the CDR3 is TGTGCCAGCACGGGGAGCGGCACAGATACGCAGTATTTT.

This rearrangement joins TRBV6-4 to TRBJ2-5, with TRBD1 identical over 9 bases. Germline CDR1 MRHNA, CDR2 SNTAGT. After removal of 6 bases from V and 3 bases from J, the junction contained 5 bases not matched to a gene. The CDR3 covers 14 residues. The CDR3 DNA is TGTGCCAGCAGGCCCGGGACAGGGAAAGAGACCCAGTACTTC. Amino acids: CASRPGTGKETQYF.

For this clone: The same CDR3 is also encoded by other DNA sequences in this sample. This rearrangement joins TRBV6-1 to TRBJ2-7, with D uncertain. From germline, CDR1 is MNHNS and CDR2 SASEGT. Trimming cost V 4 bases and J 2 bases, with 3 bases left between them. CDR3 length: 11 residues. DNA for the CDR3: TGTGCCAGCAGTGTCACCTACGAGCAGTACTTC. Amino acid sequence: CASSVTYEQYF.

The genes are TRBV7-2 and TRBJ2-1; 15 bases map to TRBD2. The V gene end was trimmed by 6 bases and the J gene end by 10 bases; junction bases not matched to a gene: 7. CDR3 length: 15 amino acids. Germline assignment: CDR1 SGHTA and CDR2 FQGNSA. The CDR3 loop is CASRGLAGGVREQFF. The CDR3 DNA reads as TGTGCCAGCAGGGGACTAGCGGGAGGAGTAAGGGAGCAGTTCTTC.

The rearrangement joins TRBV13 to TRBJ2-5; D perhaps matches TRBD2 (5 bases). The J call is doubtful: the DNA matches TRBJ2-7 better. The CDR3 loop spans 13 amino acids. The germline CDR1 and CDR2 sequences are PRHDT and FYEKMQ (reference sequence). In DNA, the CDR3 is TGTGCCAGCACCCTGGGGAGCTCCTACGAGCAGTACTTC. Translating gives CASTLGSSYEQYF.

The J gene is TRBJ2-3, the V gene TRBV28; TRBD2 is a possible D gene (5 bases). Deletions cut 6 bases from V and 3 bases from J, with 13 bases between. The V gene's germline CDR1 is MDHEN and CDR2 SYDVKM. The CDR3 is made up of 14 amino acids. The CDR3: CASRKQRSTDTQYF. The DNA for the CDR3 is TGTGCCAGCAGAAAACAGCGGTCGACAGATACGCAGTATTTT.

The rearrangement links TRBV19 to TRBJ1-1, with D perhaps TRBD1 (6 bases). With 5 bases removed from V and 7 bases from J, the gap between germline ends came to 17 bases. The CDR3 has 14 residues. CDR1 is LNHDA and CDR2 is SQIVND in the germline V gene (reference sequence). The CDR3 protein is CASSASTGLGEAFF. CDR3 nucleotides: TGTGCCAGTAGTGCTAGCACAGGGTTGGGTGAAGCTTTCTTT.

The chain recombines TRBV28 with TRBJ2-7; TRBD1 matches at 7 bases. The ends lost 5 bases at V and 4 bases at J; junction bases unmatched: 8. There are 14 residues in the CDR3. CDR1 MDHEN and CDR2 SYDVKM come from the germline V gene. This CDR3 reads CASSGPGQRYEQYF. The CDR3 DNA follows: TGTGCCAGCAGTGGACCGGGACAGAGATACGAGCAGTACTTC.

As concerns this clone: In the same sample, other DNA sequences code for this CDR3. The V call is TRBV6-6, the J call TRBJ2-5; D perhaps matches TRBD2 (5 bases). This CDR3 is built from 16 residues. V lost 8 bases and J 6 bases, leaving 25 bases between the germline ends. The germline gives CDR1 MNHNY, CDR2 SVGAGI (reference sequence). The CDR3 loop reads CASSGDTSGRLKTQYF. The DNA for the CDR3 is TGTGCCAGCTCAGGCGATACTAGTGGGAGACTGAAGACCCAGTACTTC.

In DNA form, the CDR3 reads TGTGCCAGCTCACCACCCCGGAGTAAGCCATTCTACGAGCAGTACTTC. Translated: CASSPPRSKPFYEQYF. The V gene is TRBV18, the J gene TRBJ2-7; D gene uncertain. From germline, CDR1 is KGHSH and CDR2 LQKENI. Trimming pared 0 bases from V and 3 bases from J, leaving 15 bases between. The CDR3 totals 16 residues.

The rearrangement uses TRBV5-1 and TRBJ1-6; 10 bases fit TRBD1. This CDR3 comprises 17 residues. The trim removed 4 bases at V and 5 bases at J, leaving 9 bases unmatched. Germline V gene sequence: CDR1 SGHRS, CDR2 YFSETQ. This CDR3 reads CASSTGQGVWDNSPLHF. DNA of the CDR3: TGCGCCAGCAGCACCGGACAGGGGGTTTGGGATAATTCACCCCTCCACTTT.

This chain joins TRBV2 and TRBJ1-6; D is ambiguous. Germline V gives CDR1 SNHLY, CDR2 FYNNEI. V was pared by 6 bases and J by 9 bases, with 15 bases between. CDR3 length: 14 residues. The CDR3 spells CASRREGTGSPLHF. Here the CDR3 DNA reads TGTGCCAGCAGGCGGGAGGGAACGGGTTCACCCCTCCACTTT.

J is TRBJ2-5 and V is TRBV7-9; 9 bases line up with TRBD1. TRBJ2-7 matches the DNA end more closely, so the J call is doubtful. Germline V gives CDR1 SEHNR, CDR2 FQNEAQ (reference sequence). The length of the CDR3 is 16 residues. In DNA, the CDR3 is TGTGCCAGCAGCTTAGCTAAGGGACAGGGTTCCTACGAGCAGTACTTC. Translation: CASSLAKGQGSYEQYF.

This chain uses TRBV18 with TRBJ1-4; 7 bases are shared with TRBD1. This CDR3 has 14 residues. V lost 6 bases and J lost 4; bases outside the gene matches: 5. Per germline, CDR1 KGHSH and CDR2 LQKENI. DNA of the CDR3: TGTGCCAGCTCGCCGACAGGGCGTAATGAAAAACTGTTTTTT. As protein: CASSPTGRNEKLFF.